This paragraph reports one TCR beta chain. This clonotype was counted a few times. It has no known antigen specificity. It has no much larger one-base neighbor in the sample; base qualities were not kept. These data are taken from a study of response to subunit inactivated influenza vaccine (dated by TCRdb to 2016 to 2019). In terms of the full investigation: The study used deep quantitative T cell receptor repertoire profiling to track responses to a trivalent subunit inactivated influenza vaccine.

The library came from RT-PCR. Sequencing relied on an Illumina HiSeq 2500. In TCRdb, the public reads were trimmed at Q25 with fastp and aligned with MiXCR, with productive beta chains retained. When rows share a CDR3 protein, they turn into one entry using the most common DNA and genes. The sample records about 800,000 distinct CDR3 sequences, 21% of which are singletons. Of the sample, roughly a tenth falls within the top ten clones. Points the paper makes about the study in general: According to the authors, only a limited number of new T cells may be recruited by each seasonal influenza vaccination.

Sequencing was performed on PBMCs from blood, taken roughly 5 days after vaccination. This TCR derives from a man aged 50-59 years who received an inactivated influenza vaccine. Donor details come from another sample of the same person, matched by shared clones.

The CDR3 region reads CASSQEASGIYEQYF. The sequence in DNA is TGCGCCAGCAGCCAAGAAGCTAGCGGGATCTACGAGCAGTACTTC. The rearranged segments are TRBV4-3 and TRBJ2-7, with TRBD2 identical over 9 junction bases. CDR1 and CDR2, looked up from the germline V gene, are LGHNA and YSLEER. Trimming leaves V shorter by 0 bases and J shorter by 3 bases, with the junction holding 3 bases beyond the gene matches. Taken from cysteine to phenylalanine, the CDR3 has 15 residues. Only CDR3 DNA is held: 45 bases, read in frame from base 1.